Here is one T cell receptor (beta chain) with its context. Only Caucasian adults living in Nashville, Tennessee made up the donor group. The source of the sample is a study of shared clonotypes between healthy human individuals. The V and J ends lost 5 bases and 2 bases respectively, with 9 bases between them. Germline V CDR1 and CDR2: LNHDA, SQIVND (reference sequence). CDR3 length: 13 residues. Assay: immunoSEQ multiplex PCR; the TCRdb copy retains only in-frame clones and omits some. The sample carries 980,000 or so clones, around three quarters recorded once. Sample: memory CD4+ T cells sorted from blood. Subset: CD45RA-negative fraction. The sequence came from a man aged 18 to 30 in good health. The chain recombines TRBV19 with TRBJ1-1; D ambiguous. The CDR3, as DNA: TGTGCCAGTAGTCTGACTCCTAACACTGAAGCTTTCTTT. It is translated as CASSLTPNTEAFF.